One and the same sample provided the 24 T cell receptor beta chains below, sequenced in a study of T cell repertoires in cytomegalovirus infection. TCRdb redid the calling of the reads with MiXCR, one entry per CDR3 protein. The sample has a few hundred thousand distinct CDR3 sequences, about 33% seen once. Antigen specificity for these receptors is unknown. Sequencing used cultured PBMCs, obtained from culture after CMV antigen stimulation. Receptors were obtained from a human donor in good health (CMV status not recorded). Some clones in this sample may be carry-over from other donors' samples.

The rearrangement joins TRBV24-1 to TRBJ2-1; 7 nucleotides match TRBD2. V lost 3 bases and J lost 4; bases outside the gene matches: 11. Looked up from germline, CDR1 is KGHDR and CDR2 is SFDVKD. The CDR3 has 17 residues. Here the CDR3 DNA reads TGTGCCACCAGTGATCCGGGGGGAGGGAAGGAGTACAATGAGCAGTTCTTC. It encodes CATSDPGGGKEYNEQFF.

This clonotype was counted a single time. This chain joins TRBV4-2 and TRBJ2-7, with TRBD1 identical over 7 bases. Losses at the gene ends were 0 bases for V and 2 bases for J; bases not matched to a gene: 1. Germline V CDR1 and CDR2: LGHNA, YNFKEQ. This CDR3 spans 14 amino acids. The CDR3 is CASSQDDRAYEQYF. In DNA form, the CDR3 reads TGTGCCAGCAGCCAAGATGACAGGGCCTACGAGCAGTACTTC.

The J gene is TRBJ2-1, the V gene TRBV7-2; D is unclear. With 5 bases removed from V and 10 bases from J, the gap between germline ends came to 12 bases. The germline gives CDR1 SGHTA, CDR2 FQGNSA. This CDR3 region has 12 residues. CDR3 DNA sequence: TGTGCCAGCAGCGACCGCTTCGGGGAGCAGTTCTTC. Its translation: CASSDRFGEQFF.

J is TRBJ1-5 and V is TRBV5-6; 7 nucleotides line up with TRBD1. The CDR3 has 14 amino acids. The V and J ends lost 4 bases and 7 bases, in that order; junction bases with no gene match: 8. Germline CDR1 reads SGHDT; CDR2 reads YYEEEE. The CDR3, as DNA: TGTGCCAGCAGCAGGGAGGGGGCCGGGCAGCCCCAGCATTTT. It encodes CASSREGAGQPQHF.

The rearrangement uses TRBV19 and TRBJ2-1, with TRBD2 as a possible D gene (5 bases). Germline CDR1 is LNHDA and CDR2 is SQIVND (reference sequence). This CDR3 has 16 residues. V was pared by 9 bases and J by 5 bases, with 23 bases between. Here the CDR3 reads CASTTRDPARHNEQFF. The CDR3 DNA reads TGTGCCAGCACCACCCGGGATCCCGCGAGGCACAATGAGCAGTTCTTC.

This clonotype has just a few counts. CDR3 nucleotide sequence: TGCGCCAGCAGCTTGGTGCTAGCGGGAGACAATGAGCAGTTCTTC. It yields the protein CASSLVLAGDNEQFF. The V call is TRBV5-1, the J call TRBJ2-1; 10 positions agree with TRBD2. Per germline, CDR1 SGHRS and CDR2 YFSETQ. This CDR3 has 15 residues. V lost 0 bases to trimming and J lost 5 bases; unmatched junction nucleotides: 2.

This clonotype was seen more than once but under ten times. Written as DNA, the CDR3 is TGTGCCAGCAGTTCCCTCGACAGGGCCAGAGAGGTTGATACTGAAGCTTTCTTT. Translation gives CASSSLDRAREVDTEAFF. The V and J genes are TRBV12-3 or TRBV12-4 and TRBJ1-1; 7 positions agree with TRBD1. The CDR3 length is 18 residues. V lost 4 bases to trimming and J lost 5 bases; unmatched junction nucleotides: 19.

Only a few counts were recorded for this clonotype. The gene calls are TRBV7-9 and TRBJ1-4; D unclear. The V end lost 1 base, the J end lost 3 bases, and 9 bases lay between the germline ends. The CDR3 has 15 residues. Germline CDR1 SEHNR, CDR2 FQNEAQ (reference sequence). The CDR3 region is CASSLGRASNEKLFF. As DNA, the CDR3 is TGTGCCAGCAGCTTAGGCCGAGCCTCTAATGAAAAACTGTTTTTT.

The rearrangement uses TRBV7-2 and TRBJ2-7; 12 bases match TRBD2. The CDR3 runs to 15 residues. The V segment lost 4 bases and the J segment 6 bases; nucleotides outside the gene matches: 7. CDR1 is SGHTA, CDR2 FQGNSA, per germline. The CDR3 bases are TGTGCCAGCAGCTCTGGACTAGCGGGATATCGCGAGCAGTACTTC. The encoded protein is CASSSGLAGYREQYF.

The chain combines TRBV6-5 with TRBJ1-3, with D unclear. The CDR3 contains 16 residues. Germline V gives CDR1 MNHEY, CDR2 SVGAGI. Trimming removed 2 bases at V and 0 bases at J, with 11 bases between. The CDR3 nucleotides read TGTGCCAGCAGTTACCGCCCGCTGTACTCTGGAAACACCATATATTTT. Its protein product is CASSYRPLYSGNTIYF.

The chain is built from TRBV9 and TRBJ2-2; D not resolved. V lost 7 bases, J lost 0 bases, and 7 bases lay in between. The CDR3 length is 13 residues. Germline V gene lookup returns CDR1 SGDLS and CDR2 YYNGEE. The CDR3 spells CASGPANTGELFF. CDR3 sequence (DNA): TGTGCCAGCGGACCCGCGAACACCGGGGAGCTGTTTTTT. Full variable domain (outside the CDR3, taken from reference TRBV9 and TRBJ2-2): DSGVTQTPKHLITATGQRVTLRCSPRSGDLSVYWYQQSLDQGLQFLIQYYNGEERAKGNILERFSAQQFPDLHSELNLSSLELGDSALYFCASGPANTGELFFGEGSRLTVL.

The V call is TRBV18, the J call TRBJ2-6; maybe TRBD1 (8 bases). V lost 5 bases, J lost 0 bases, and 14 bases lay in between. CDR3 size: 17 residues. Looked up from germline, CDR1 is KGHSH and CDR2 is LQKENI. Here the CDR3 reads CASSSDRDYSGANVLTF. The CDR3 DNA sequence: TGTGCCAGCTCATCGGACAGGGACTACTCTGGGGCCAACGTCCTGACTTTC.

Only a few counts were recorded for this clonotype. A much larger clonotype is one base distant, so this may be a read error. V gene TRBV20-1 combines with J gene TRBJ1-1; D is unresolved. The CDR3 loop spans 12 amino acids. Germline CDR1 and CDR2: DFQATT and SNEGSKA (reference sequence). CDR3 sequence: CSARVGSTGAFF. The CDR3 DNA follows: TGCAGTGCTAGGGTGGGATCCACTGGAGCTTTCTTT.

This rearrangement joins TRBV12-5 to TRBJ1-2; TRBD1 agrees at 9 bases. Trimming removed 2 bases from V and 4 bases from J; junction bases left unmatched: 5. The CDR3 runs 15 residues. The V gene's germline CDR1 is LGHNT and CDR2 FRNRAP. The CDR3, as DNA: TGTGCTAGTGGTTTGTCCGGGACAGGGCCCTATGGCTACACCTTC. Translating gives CASGLSGTGPYGYTF.

The chain carries TRBV20-1 and TRBJ2-1, with 8 positions matching TRBD1. Germline CDR1 and CDR2: DFQATT and SNEGSKA (reference sequence). The J segment lost 2 bases and the V segment lost 2 bases, leaving 2 bases of the junction unmatched. This CDR3 comprises 14 residues. DNA for the CDR3: TGCAGTGCTAGACAGGGGGCAGCCTACAATGAGCAGTTCTTC. This sequence encodes CSARQGAAYNEQFF.

A few counts support this clonotype. The rearrangement links TRBV9 to TRBJ1-1, with no clear D. CDR1 and CDR2 (germline): SGDLS, YYNGEE. The germline V and J ends were trimmed by 3 bases and 5 bases, with 20 bases remaining between them. The CDR3 covers 16 residues. The chain's CDR3 is CASSAIPSGGFTEAFF. Here the CDR3 DNA reads TGTGCCAGCAGCGCAATCCCTTCAGGAGGTTTTACTGAAGCTTTCTTT.

This clonotype was picked up a small number of times. V gene TRBV29-1 combines with J gene TRBJ1-1; 11 nucleotides line up with TRBD1. Germline CDR1 and CDR2: SQVTM and ANQGSEA. The CDR3 spans 13 residues. The J segment lost 8 bases and the V segment lost 3 bases, leaving 5 bases of the junction unmatched. Here the CDR3 DNA reads TGCAGCGTTGAGAAGGACAGGGGGCTGGAAGCTTTCTTT. This gives the protein CSVEKDRGLEAFF.

The chain recombines TRBV19 with TRBJ1-1, with D perhaps TRBD1 (6 bases). Trimming took 3 bases from V and 1 from J, leaving 12 bases between them. Germline CDR1 LNHDA, CDR2 SQIVND (reference sequence). The CDR3 is made up of 15 amino acids. CDR3 in amino acids: CASSIGTTQNTEAFF. CDR3 nucleotide sequence: TGTGCCAGTAGTATCGGGACAACTCAGAACACTGAAGCTTTCTTT.

Ten or more counts support this clonotype. The V call is TRBV7-2, the J call TRBJ2-3; 11 bases agree with TRBD2. The CDR3 consists of 16 residues. Germline CDR1 and CDR2: SGHTA and FQGNSA. V shed 5 bases and J 0 bases; nucleotides not matched to a gene: 4. The CDR3 loop reads CASSLTSGGSTDTQYF. The CDR3, as DNA: TGTGCCAGCAGCCTTACTAGCGGGGGTAGCACAGATACGCAGTATTTT.

This chain uses TRBV7-2 with TRBJ1-1; 10 nucleotides line up with TRBD1. J was trimmed by 7 bases and V by 5 bases; bases with no gene match: 16. The CDR3 sequence is 17 residues long. Germline V gene data show CDR1 as SGHTA and CDR2 as FQGNSA. CDR3 in amino acids: CASSPVGTGAGRGEAFF. CDR3 nucleotide sequence: TGTGCCAGCAGCCCAGTGGGGACAGGGGCTGGTAGGGGTGAAGCTTTCTTT.

There are a few counts of this clonotype. The CDR3 region has the DNA TGTGCCAGCAGCCGCGGGACAGACCCCAATCAGCCCCAGCATTTT. Its protein is CASSRGTDPNQPQHF. The chain employs TRBV4-2 and TRBJ1-5; 7 bases agree with TRBD1. CDR3 size: 15 residues. The germline V gene encodes CDR1 LGHNA and CDR2 YNFKEQ. V shed 4 bases and J 3 bases; nucleotides not matched to a gene: 6.

This clonotype was counted a few times. One end of the junction is discordant with germline, which a read error may explain. This chain connects TRBV12-5 to TRBJ1-2; D perhaps matches TRBD1 (5 bases). CDR3 length: 14 amino acids. Germline V gene sequence: CDR1 LGHNT, CDR2 FRNRAP. CDR3 DNA sequence: TGCGCTACAGGAGGGGAAACGGCTAACTATGGCTACACCTTC. It codes for CATGGETANYGYTF. Full variable domain (rest looked up from reference TRBV12-5 and TRBJ1-2): DARVTQTPRHKVTEMGQEVTMRCQPILGHNTVFWYRQTMMQGLELLAYFRNRAPLDDSGMPKDRFSAEMPDATLATLKIQPSEPRDSAVYFCATGGETANYGYTFGSGTRLTVV.

The chain carries TRBV29-1 and TRBJ2-5, with TRBD1 matching 9 bases. V gave up 3 bases and J gave up 5 bases; unmatched junction bases: 13. The CDR3 is 16 residues long. CDR1 SQVTM and CDR2 ANQGSEA come from the germline V gene. The CDR3 protein is CSVDDIRTGARETQYF. The CDR3 coding sequence is TGCAGCGTTGATGATATCCGGACAGGGGCACGGGAGACCCAGTACTTC.

This clonotype was recorded a few times. This chain joins TRBV19 and TRBJ1-1; no definite D call. This CDR3 is 15 amino acids long. Trimming removed 10 bases from V and 7 bases from J, with 25 bases in between. Per germline, CDR1 LNHDA and CDR2 SQIVND (reference sequence). CDR3: CATGVGWPGKDEAFF. Here the CDR3 DNA reads TGTGCCACCGGCGTTGGTTGGCCGGGGAAAGATGAAGCTTTCTTT.